This TCR beta chain originates from a study of Graves' ophthalmopathy and Graves' hyperthyroidism. Study-level points and caveats: Discrimination between ophthalmopathy and stable hyperthyroidism by a 13-signature model showed roughly 88% sensitivity and 75% to 84% specificity.

Beta-chain TCR CDR3 regions were amplified from RNA transcripts. Investigators did first-round RT-PCR with HTBI primers, then second-round multiplex PCR. TCRdb reprocessed the multiplex PCR reads via MiXCR and lists one record per CDR3 protein. The sample has about 370,000 distinct CDR3 sequences, around 16% seen once. Moderate-to-severe activity, CAS ≥3, NOSPECS ≥4 and a duration under 3 months were seen in donors with ophthalmopathy. None of the included patients had other autoimmune diseases, uncontrolled infections, pregnancy or lactation, as these led to exclusion. Reliance was placed on clinical symptoms, serum thyroxine, TRAb, thyroid ultrasound and orbital computed tomography for diagnosis. For this clonotype: What it binds is unknown.

The V gene end was trimmed by 3 bases and the J gene end by 2 bases; junction bases not matched to a gene: 5. The CDR3 runs to 15 residues. The V gene's germline CDR1 is KGHSH and CDR2 LQKENI. The clonotype was recovered from a woman aged 18-29 years with Graves' ophthalmopathy. The specimen sequenced was peripheral blood. The chain has TRBV18 and TRBJ1-1; 8 nucleotides match TRBD1. The CDR3 here is CASSPKQGANTEAFF. CDR3 coding DNA: TGTGCCAGCTCACCCAAGCAGGGGGCTAACACTGAAGCTTTCTTT.